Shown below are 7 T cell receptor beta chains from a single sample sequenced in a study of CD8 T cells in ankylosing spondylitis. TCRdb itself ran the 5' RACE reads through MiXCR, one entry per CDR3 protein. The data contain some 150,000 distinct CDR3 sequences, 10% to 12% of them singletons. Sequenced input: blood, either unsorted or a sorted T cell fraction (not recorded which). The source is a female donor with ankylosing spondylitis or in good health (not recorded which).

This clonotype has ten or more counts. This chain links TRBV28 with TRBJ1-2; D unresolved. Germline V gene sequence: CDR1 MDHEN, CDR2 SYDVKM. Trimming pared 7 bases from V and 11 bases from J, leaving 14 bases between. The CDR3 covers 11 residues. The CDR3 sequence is CASNQYGQYTF. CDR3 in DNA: TGTGCCAGCAACCAATACGGGCAGTACACCTTC.

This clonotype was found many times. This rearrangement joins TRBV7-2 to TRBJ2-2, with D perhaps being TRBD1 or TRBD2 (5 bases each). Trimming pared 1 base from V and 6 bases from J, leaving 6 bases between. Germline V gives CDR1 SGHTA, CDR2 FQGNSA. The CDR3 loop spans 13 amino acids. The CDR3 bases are TGTGCCAGCAGCTTAGTGGGACCCGGGGAGCTGTTTTTT. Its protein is CASSLVGPGELFF.

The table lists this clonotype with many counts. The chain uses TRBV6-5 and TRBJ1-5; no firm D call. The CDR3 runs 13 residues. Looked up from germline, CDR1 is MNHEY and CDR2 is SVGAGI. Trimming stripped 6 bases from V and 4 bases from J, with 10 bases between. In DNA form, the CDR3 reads TGTGCCAGCAGCTTACAGCGTAATCAGCCCCAGCATTTT. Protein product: CASSLQRNQPQHF.

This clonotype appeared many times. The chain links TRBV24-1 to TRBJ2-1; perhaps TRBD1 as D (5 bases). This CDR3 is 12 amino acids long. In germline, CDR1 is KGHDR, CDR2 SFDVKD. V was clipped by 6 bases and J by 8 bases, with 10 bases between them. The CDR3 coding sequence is TGTGCCACCAGTAGAATAGGGGATGAGCAGTTCTTC. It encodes CATSRIGDEQFF.

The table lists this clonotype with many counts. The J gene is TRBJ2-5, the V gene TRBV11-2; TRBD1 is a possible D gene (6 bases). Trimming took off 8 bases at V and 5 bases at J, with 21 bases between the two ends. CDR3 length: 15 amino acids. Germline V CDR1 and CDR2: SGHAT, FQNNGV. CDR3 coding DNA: TGTGCCAGCTCCAGCTTAGGGGGATTGGGCGAGACCCAGTACTTC. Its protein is CASSSLGGLGETQYF.

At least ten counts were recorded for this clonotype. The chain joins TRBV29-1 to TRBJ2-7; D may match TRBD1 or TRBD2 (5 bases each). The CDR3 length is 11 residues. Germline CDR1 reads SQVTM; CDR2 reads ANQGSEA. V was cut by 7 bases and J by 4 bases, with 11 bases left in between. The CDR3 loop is CSGGMGYEQYF. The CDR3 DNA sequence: TGCAGCGGGGGGATGGGTTACGAGCAGTACTTC.

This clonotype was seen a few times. The CDR3 coding sequence is TGCGCCAGCAGCTTGAGGGTAGGAACTGAAGCTTTCTTT. Translating it yields CASSLRVGTEAFF. The chain couples TRBV5-1 to TRBJ1-1; no clear D gene. V was trimmed by 1 base and J by 5 bases, leaving 9 bases between them. Germline loops: CDR1 SGHRS, CDR2 YFSETQ. The CDR3 consists of 13 residues.